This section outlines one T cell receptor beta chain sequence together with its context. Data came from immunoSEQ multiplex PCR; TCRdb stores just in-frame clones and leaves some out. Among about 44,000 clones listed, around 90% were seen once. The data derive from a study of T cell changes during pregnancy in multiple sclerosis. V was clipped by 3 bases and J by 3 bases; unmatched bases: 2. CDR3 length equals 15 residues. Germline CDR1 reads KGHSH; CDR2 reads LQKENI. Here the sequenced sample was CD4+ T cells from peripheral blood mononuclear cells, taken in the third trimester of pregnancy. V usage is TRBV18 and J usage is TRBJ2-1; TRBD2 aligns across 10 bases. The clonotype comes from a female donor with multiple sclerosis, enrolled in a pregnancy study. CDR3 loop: CASSPPSGSYNEQFF. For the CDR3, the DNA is TGTGCCAGCTCACCCCCTAGCGGGAGCTACAATGAGCAGTTCTTC.